The 31 T cell receptor beta chains listed next were all sequenced from one sample in a study of T cells after yellow fever vaccination. TCRdb re-derived calls from the 5' RACE reads in MiXCR, one entry per CDR3 protein. There are around 140,000 distinct CDR3 sequences in the sample; 6.6% occur only once, and under 0.7% lies in the top ten. The material was CD4+ T cells sorted from PBMCs, obtained 10 days after the yellow fever booster vaccination. These receptors all come from a young man who received the YFV17D yellow fever vaccine.

Here the CDR3 reads CASSYSIRARAPSYEQYF. CDR3 in DNA: TGTGCCAGCAGTTACTCGATTCGAGCCAGGGCCCCTTCCTACGAGCAGTACTTC. This chain uses TRBV6-5 with TRBJ2-7; weak D call: TRBD1 (5 bases). This CDR3 is built from 18 residues. CDR1 and CDR2 (germline): MNHEY, SVGAGI. Trimming left V 0 bases short and J 1 base short, with 19 bases between.

This clonotype was seen repeatedly, ten times or more. V usage is TRBV27 and J usage is TRBJ2-5; TRBD2 might be the D (6 bases). Germline CDR1 is MNHEY and CDR2 is SMNVEV (reference sequence). The length of the CDR3 is 15 residues. V was pared by 4 bases and J by 1 base, with 13 bases between. CDR3 residues: CASSSAGSVQETQYF. The CDR3 DNA reads TGTGCCAGCAGTTCGGCCGGGAGTGTCCAAGAGACCCAGTACTTC.

This clonotype was recorded a few times. This chain joins TRBV4-3 and TRBJ2-1; no clear D gene. The CDR3 length is 13 residues. The V end was cut by 1 base, the J end by 6 bases, with 7 bases between. In germline, CDR1 is LGHNA, CDR2 YSLEER. CDR3: CASSQARLNEQFF. CDR3 nucleotide sequence: TGCGCCAGCAGCCAAGCTAGGCTCAATGAGCAGTTCTTC.

This clonotype has a count of ten or more. This sequence joins TRBV6-5 and TRBJ1-1; D is possibly TRBD1 (5 bases). Germline loops: CDR1 MNHEY, CDR2 SVGAGI. Trimming left V 7 bases short and J 0 bases short, with 9 bases between. CDR3 length equals 13 residues. Here the CDR3 reads CASIKGLNTEAFF. For the CDR3, the DNA is TGTGCCAGCATCAAGGGACTGAACACTGAAGCTTTCTTT.

This clonotype was counted many times. The chain is built from TRBV12-3 or TRBV12-4 and TRBJ2-3; a weak D match, TRBD2 (6 bases). The CDR3 has 15 residues. V was clipped by 3 bases and J by 5 bases, with 15 bases between them. The CDR3 is CASSFGGISGDTQYF. DNA of the CDR3: TGTGCCAGCAGTTTTGGCGGGATCAGTGGAGATACGCAGTATTTT.

This clonotype was observed at least ten times. J is TRBJ2-3 and V is TRBV5-1; 10 bases match TRBD1. The CDR3 consists of 15 residues. Germline assignment: CDR1 SGHRS and CDR2 YFSETQ. The V gene end was trimmed by 3 bases and the J gene end by 2 bases; junction bases not matched to a gene: 3. The CDR3 coding sequence is TGCGCCAGCAGCTCCGGGACAGGGGACACAGATACGCAGTATTTT. Translated, it gives CASSSGTGDTDTQYF.

This clonotype was found a few times. The V and J genes are TRBV12-3 or TRBV12-4 and TRBJ2-1; D might be TRBD2 (5 bases). Trimming left V 6 bases short and J 0 bases short, with 9 bases between. CDR3 size: 14 residues. CDR3 coding DNA: TGTGCCAGCAGAAGCGGTAGCTCCTACAATGAGCAGTTCTTC. Its protein product is CASRSGSSYNEQFF.

This clonotype has at least ten counts. The chain's CDR3 is CASSQESIGETQYF. The DNA for the CDR3 is TGTGCCAGCAGCCAAGAGTCTATCGGAGAGACCCAGTACTTC. The J gene is TRBJ2-5, the V gene TRBV3-1; D ambiguous. V shed 0 bases and J shed 4 bases, with 9 bases lying between them. Germline loops: CDR1 LGHDT, CDR2 YNNKEL (reference sequence). This CDR3 is 14 amino acids long.

This clonotype was counted ten times or more. The chain carries TRBV28 and TRBJ2-7; D is undetermined. V lost 3 bases to trimming and J lost 4 bases, with 10 bases between them. This CDR3 region has 13 residues. Germline V gene data show CDR1 as MDHEN and CDR2 as SYDVKM. CDR3 in amino acids: CASSFGHPYEQYF. DNA of the CDR3: TGTGCCAGCAGTTTTGGGCATCCTTACGAGCAGTACTTC.

This clonotype has ten or more counts. V is TRBV7-2 and J is TRBJ2-1; D unresolved. The ends were cut back, 1 base at V and 5 bases at J, with 6 bases in the middle. Germline assignment: CDR1 SGHTA and CDR2 FQGNSA. CDR3 length equals 13 residues. The CDR3: CASSLDRNNEQFF. CDR3 sequence (DNA): TGTGCCAGCAGCTTAGATCGGAACAATGAGCAGTTCTTC. Looking up the rest from reference TRBV7-2 and TRBJ2-1 gives the full variable domain: GAGVSQSPSNKVTEKGKDVELRCDPISGHTALYWYRQSLGQGLEFLIYFQGNSAPDKSGLPSDRFSAERTGGSVSTLTIQRTQQEDSAVYLCASSLDRNNEQFFGPGTRLTVL.

This clonotype showed up many times. The gene calls are TRBV11-2 and TRBJ2-3, with D possibly being TRBD1 (6 bases). The germline CDR1 and CDR2 sequences are SGHAT and FQNNGV. The CDR3 has 13 amino acids. Trimming pared 10 bases from V and 4 bases from J, leaving 15 bases between. The CDR3 here is CATARGAADTQYF. Written as DNA, the CDR3 is TGTGCCACGGCCAGGGGAGCGGCAGATACGCAGTATTTT.

This clonotype came up many times. The chain has TRBV7-2 and TRBJ2-1; D is possibly TRBD2 (6 bases). This CDR3 spans 15 amino acids. Germline V gene lookup returns CDR1 SGHTA and CDR2 FQGNSA. Between the trimmed V and J ends, which lost 5 bases and 2 bases, there was a span of 13 bases. The CDR3 region is CASSLSAGTYNEQFF. For the CDR3, the DNA is TGTGCCAGCAGCCTGAGTGCGGGAACCTACAATGAGCAGTTCTTC.

This clonotype was seen repeatedly, ten times or more. The rearrangement links TRBV15 to TRBJ1-1; D is uncertain. Germline values: CDR1 LNHNV, CDR2 YYDKDF (reference sequence). The CDR3 is 15 amino acids. The V gene lost 5 bases and the J gene lost 4 bases, with 17 bases spanning the gap. The CDR3 reads CATSFSAAEGTEAFF. CDR3 coding DNA: TGTGCCACCAGCTTCAGTGCGGCTGAAGGCACTGAAGCTTTCTTT.

At least ten counts were recorded for this clonotype. The rearrangement joins TRBV11-3 to TRBJ2-5; TRBD1 matches 7 bases. CDR3 length: 15 amino acids. Germline V lookup: CDR1 SGHNT, CDR2 YENEEA. J gave up 5 bases and V 4 bases, and 10 bases lay outside the gene matches. CDR3 residues: CASSYRQGVGETQYF. The CDR3 region has the DNA TGTGCCAGCAGCTATCGACAGGGTGTAGGGGAGACCCAGTACTTC.

This clonotype was seen ten or more times. The J gene is TRBJ2-3, the V gene TRBV20-1, with D unclear. The CDR3 is 13 amino acids. Trimming took off 1 base at V and 0 bases at J, with 5 bases between the two ends. Germline lookup yields CDR1 DFQATT and CDR2 SNEGSKA (reference sequence). CDR3 coding DNA: TGCAGTGCTAGAGCACCGAGCACAGATACGCAGTATTTT. It yields the protein CSARAPSTDTQYF.

The rearrangement uses TRBV4-3 and TRBJ2-3, with D tentatively TRBD1 (5 bases). V was clipped by 0 bases and J by 6 bases, with 19 bases between them. This CDR3 spans 17 amino acids. From germline, CDR1 is LGHNA and CDR2 YSLEER. CDR3 bases: TGCGCCAGCAGCCAAGATCCGGACACCAGTAGGACGGATACGCAGTATTTT. This translates into CASSQDPDTSRTDTQYF.

This clonotype was counted a few times. The chain recombines TRBV12-3 or TRBV12-4 with TRBJ2-1, with 9 bases that match TRBD2. The CDR3 has 17 residues. V lost 0 bases to trimming and J lost 7 bases; unmatched junction nucleotides: 10. CDR3 nucleotide sequence: TGTGCCAGCAGTTTAGCGCTGGCGGGAGGGCCCGGGAATGAGCAGTTCTTC. Translated, it gives CASSLALAGGPGNEQFF.

This clonotype has a handful of counts. This chain connects TRBV18 to TRBJ2-1; 7 nucleotides match TRBD1. CDR1 and CDR2 from the germline V gene are KGHSH and LQKENI. V lost 3 bases, J lost 1 base, and 6 bases stayed unmatched. CDR3 length: 16 amino acids. CDR3 DNA sequence: TGTGCCAGCTCACCCAAGGGGACAGATTCCTACAATGAGCAGTTCTTC. Translating it yields CASSPKGTDSYNEQFF.

This clonotype appeared many times. The rearrangement joins TRBV19 to TRBJ1-1; a weak D match, TRBD1 (5 bases). The CDR3 covers 11 residues. V shed 3 bases and J shed 11 bases, with 10 bases lying between them. Germline V lookup: CDR1 LNHDA, CDR2 SQIVND (reference sequence). CDR3 sequence: CASSIGGSAFF. DNA of the CDR3: TGTGCCAGTAGTATTGGGGGGTCGGCTTTCTTT.

The sample holds many counts of this clonotype. The chain employs TRBV15 and TRBJ2-3, with TRBD2 matching 7 bases. From germline, CDR1 is LNHNV and CDR2 YYDKDF (reference sequence). This CDR3 has 17 residues. J gave up 6 bases and V 1 base, and 13 bases lay outside the gene matches. CDR3 protein: CATSRGTGGPHTDTQYF. CDR3 sequence (DNA): TGTGCCACCAGCAGAGGTACGGGAGGCCCACACACCGATACGCAGTATTTT. Variable domain in full (rest from reference TRBV15 and TRBJ2-3): DAMVIQNPRYQVTQFGKPVTLSCSQTLNHNVMYWYQQKSSQAPKLLFHYYDKDFNNEADTPDNFQSRRPNTSFCFLDIRSPGLGDTAMYLCATSRGTGGPHTDTQYFGPGTRLTVL.

The sample holds many counts of this clonotype. The chain couples TRBV7-2 to TRBJ2-1, with D possibly TRBD2 on 5 matching bases. Deletions cut 3 bases from V and 0 bases from J, with 9 bases between. The germline V gene encodes CDR1 SGHTA and CDR2 FQGNSA. This CDR3 spans 15 amino acids. CDR3 loop: CASSFRGSSYNEQFF. The CDR3 nucleotides read TGTGCCAGCAGCTTTCGGGGAAGCTCCTACAATGAGCAGTTCTTC.

At least ten counts were recorded for this clonotype. This chain links TRBV9 with TRBJ2-7; 10 bases fit TRBD1. Germline V lookup: CDR1 SGDLS, CDR2 YYNGEE. Germline trimming cut 4 bases from V and 5 bases from J; bases unmatched to any gene: 6. The CDR3 is made up of 14 amino acids. CDR3 amino acids: CASSPRGTGDEQYF. In nucleotides, the CDR3 is TGTGCCAGCAGCCCCCGAGGGACAGGGGACGAGCAGTACTTC.

This clonotype was seen more than once but under ten times. DNA of the CDR3: TGTGCCAGCAGCAATTATGGGGGTTCGGCCGGGGAGCTGTTTTTT. Amino acids: CASSNYGGSAGELFF. The gene calls are TRBV5-4 and TRBJ2-2, with D perhaps being TRBD1 or TRBD2 (5 bases each). Trimming cost V 4 bases and J 6 bases, with 16 bases left between them. The CDR3 is 15 amino acids. Germline assignment: CDR1 SGHNT and CDR2 YYREEE (reference sequence).

This clonotype showed up many times. V usage is TRBV12-3 or TRBV12-4 and J usage is TRBJ2-2, with a weak D call TRBD2 (6 bases). Between the trimmed V and J ends, which lost 3 bases and 5 bases, there was a span of 19 bases. There are 17 residues in the CDR3. Written as DNA, the CDR3 is TGTGCCAGCAGTTTGGGGGGAGCTGAGTTGAGAACCGGGGAGCTGTTTTTT. Translation: CASSLGGAELRTGELFF.

There are many counts of this clonotype. This chain joins TRBV7-9 and TRBJ1-4; D is undetermined. Germline CDR1 SEHNR, CDR2 FQNEAQ (reference sequence). The CDR3 is made up of 13 amino acids. Between the trimmed V and J ends, which lost 5 bases and 8 bases, there was a span of 12 bases. The CDR3 loop reads CASSPASQEKLFF. Written as DNA, the CDR3 is TGTGCCAGCAGCCCCGCGAGTCAGGAAAAACTGTTTTTT.

This clonotype was counted ten times or more. The chain combines TRBV7-9 with TRBJ2-7, with D perhaps assigned TRBD1 or TRBD2 (5 bases each). Trimming removed 5 bases at V and 2 bases at J, with 16 bases between. The CDR3 loop spans 15 amino acids. CDR1 is SEHNR, CDR2 FQNEAQ, per germline (reference sequence). This CDR3 is CASSPSAGATYEQYF. The CDR3 region has the DNA TGTGCCAGCAGCCCCTCGGCCGGGGCCACCTACGAGCAGTACTTC.

This clonotype was counted at least ten times. The CDR3 region has the DNA TGTGCCAGCAGCTTAGGACAGGGATCCCAAGAGACCCAGTACTTC. Amino acid sequence: CASSLGQGSQETQYF. J is TRBJ2-5 and V is TRBV7-2, with 7 bases that match TRBD1. From germline, CDR1 is SGHTA and CDR2 FQGNSA. The V and J ends lost 1 base and 1 base, in that order; junction bases with no gene match: 3. The CDR3 totals 15 residues.

This clonotype was detected many times. The V call is TRBV29-1, the J call TRBJ2-1, with D perhaps being TRBD1 or TRBD2 (5 bases each). Germline V gives CDR1 SQVTM, CDR2 ANQGSEA. Trimming left V 6 bases short and J 5 bases short, with 14 bases between. This CDR3 has 13 amino acids. The CDR3 protein is CSVDPGTHNEQFF. The CDR3, as DNA: TGCAGCGTGGACCCGGGGACCCACAATGAGCAGTTCTTC.

This clonotype was detected ten times or more. The V call is TRBV20-1, the J call TRBJ2-7, with D possibly matching TRBD1 (6 bases). The CDR3 sequence is 13 residues long. V was cut by 6 bases and J by 2 bases, with 14 bases left in between. The germline CDR1 and CDR2 sequences are DFQATT and SNEGSKA (reference sequence). The CDR3 DNA sequence: TGCAGTGCCACACAGGGTTTGGCCTACGAGCAGTACTTC. Translation gives CSATQGLAYEQYF.

This clonotype was observed many times. The chain links TRBV7-2 to TRBJ2-7, with D unresolved. V was shortened by 3 bases and J by 4 bases, with 13 bases between the two germline ends. The germline CDR1 and CDR2 sequences are SGHTA and FQGNSA. The CDR3 is made up of 14 amino acids. CDR3 region: CASSLRTPGYEQYF. The CDR3 DNA reads TGTGCCAGCAGCTTGAGGACGCCCGGATACGAGCAGTACTTC.

The table lists this clonotype with many counts. The V and J genes are TRBV7-2 and TRBJ2-7; no clear D gene. CDR3 length equals 15 residues. The germline V and J ends were trimmed by 1 base and 0 bases, with 10 bases remaining between them. Looked up from germline, CDR1 is SGHTA and CDR2 is FQGNSA. CDR3: CASSLGGGRSYEQYF. The CDR3 DNA is TGTGCCAGCAGCTTAGGAGGCGGTCGCTCCTACGAGCAGTACTTC.